This passage covers 26 T cell receptor beta chains from one sample sequenced in a study of shared clonotypes between healthy human individuals. The table came from immunoSEQ multiplex PCR; TCRdb's copy has only in-frame clones and leaves some out. The table lists 450,000 to 650,000 clones, around 81% of them singletons. Sequences were obtained from PBMCs. These receptors all stem from a middle-aged woman in good health. Some clones in this sample may be carry-over from other donors' samples.

The CDR3 loop reads CASRNSAGRRLGETQYF. The CDR3 DNA reads TGTGCCAGCAGAAATTCGGCGGGACGGAGACTTGGGGAGACCCAGTACTTC. The rearrangement links TRBV7-6 to TRBJ2-5, with D possibly matching TRBD2 (6 bases). V was shortened by 6 bases and J by 5 bases, with 25 bases between the two germline ends. The germline CDR1 and CDR2 sequences are SGHVS and FNYEAQ. The CDR3 runs to 17 residues.

This clone has only one observation. Its ends do not fully match the called genes, so a read error is possible. The chain uses TRBV7-7 and TRBJ1-3; weak D call: TRBD1 (5 bases). Germline V gives CDR1 SSHAT, CDR2 FNYEAQ (reference sequence). The CDR3 contains 15 residues. The CDR3 protein is CASSLSRDAGNTIYF. CDR3 bases: TGTGCTAGCAGCTTATCCCGGGACGCTGGAAACACCATATATTTT.

CDR3 region: CASSPRPGQGAWEQYF. The CDR3 nucleotides read TGTGCCAGCAGTCCCCGGCCGGGACAGGGGGCGTGGGAGCAGTACTTC. This rearrangement joins TRBV28 to TRBJ2-7, with 12 bases fitting TRBD1. The CDR3 loop spans 16 amino acids. With V trimmed by 5 bases and J by 7 bases, 12 bases remained unmatched. The V gene's germline CDR1 is MDHEN and CDR2 SYDVKM.

This clone was observed a single time. The chain carries TRBV7-9 and TRBJ2-2; TRBD2 aligns across 13 bases. Germline V gene lookup returns CDR1 SEHNR and CDR2 FQNEAQ (reference sequence). This CDR3 has 18 amino acids. Trimming at V came to 1 base and at J to 4 bases, leaving 6 bases not matched to a gene. CDR3 in DNA: TGTGCCAGCAGCTTAGAAGGGACTAGCGGGATTCGCACCGGGGAGCTGTTTTTT. This gives the protein CASSLEGTSGIRTGELFF.

The chain combines TRBV15 with TRBJ2-5; D tentatively fits TRBD1 or TRBD2 (6 bases each). Trimming stripped 5 bases from V and 5 bases from J, with 21 bases between. CDR1 LNHNV and CDR2 YYDKDF come from the germline V gene (reference sequence). This CDR3 is built from 16 residues. The DNA for the CDR3 is TGTGCCACCAGCGACAGGCGGGGCCTAGGTTTGGAGACCCAGTACTTC. Translation gives CATSDRRGLGLETQYF.

The chain employs TRBV27 and TRBJ2-7, with D perhaps TRBD1 (6 bases). CDR1 is MNHEY, CDR2 SMNVEV, per germline (reference sequence). The CDR3 contains 14 residues. Trimming cost V 6 bases and J 0 bases, with 12 bases left between them. The CDR3 spells CASSVQGSSYEQYF. CDR3 nucleotide sequence: TGTGCCAGCAGCGTCCAGGGGAGCTCCTACGAGCAGTACTTC.

Here the CDR3 DNA reads TGTGCCAGCAGCAAGTATGCGGACACCGGGGAGCTGTTTTTT. Encoded protein: CASSKYADTGELFF. The rearrangement links TRBV11-3 to TRBJ2-2, with D uncertain. Germline assignment: CDR1 SGHNT and CDR2 YENEEA. This CDR3 comprises 14 residues. Between the trimmed V and J ends, which lost 5 bases and 3 bases, there was a span of 10 bases.

The chain combines TRBV5-4 with TRBJ2-2, with D possibly TRBD2 on 6 matching bases. The CDR3 spans 14 residues. Germline loops: CDR1 SGHNT, CDR2 YYREEE (reference sequence). V shed 3 bases and J shed 5 bases, with 11 bases lying between them. The CDR3 loop is CASSWAAGTGELFF. DNA of the CDR3: TGTGCCAGCAGCTGGGCCGCGGGGACCGGGGAGCTGTTTTTT. Based on the CDR3 plus reference TRBV5-4 and TRBJ2-2, the full variable domain is ETGVTQSPTHLIKTRGQQVTLRCSSQSGHNTVSWYQQALGQGPQFIFQYYREEENGRGNFPPRFSGLQFPNYSSELNVNALELDDSALYLCASSWAAGTGELFFGEGSRLTVL.

This clone was found once. This chain connects TRBV18 to TRBJ1-1; D is unresolved. CDR3 length: 13 amino acids. The germline V and J ends were trimmed by 6 bases and 3 bases, with 11 bases remaining between them. The germline V gene encodes CDR1 KGHSH and CDR2 LQKENI. CDR3 loop: CASSPMRDTEAFF. Written as DNA, the CDR3 is TGTGCCAGCTCCCCAATGAGGGACACTGAAGCTTTCTTT. Full variable domain (rest looked up from reference TRBV18 and TRBJ1-1): NAGVMQNPRHLVRRRGQEARLRCSPMKGHSHVYWYRQLPEEGLKFMVYLQKENIIDESGMPKERFSAEFPKEGPSILRIQQVVRGDSAAYFCASSPMRDTEAFFGQGTRLTVV.

The V call is TRBV28, the J call TRBJ2-1; 8 bases agree with TRBD2. Germline lookup yields CDR1 MDHEN and CDR2 SYDVKM. The length of the CDR3 is 15 residues. Trimming took 6 bases from V and 5 from J; bases not matched to a gene: 9. The CDR3 DNA sequence: TGTGCCAGCAGACAAAGCGGGAGCTACGACAATGAGCAGTTCTTC. Its protein is CASRQSGSYDNEQFF.

This sequence joins TRBV27 and TRBJ1-1; TRBD1 aligns across 8 bases. The germline gives CDR1 MNHEY, CDR2 SMNVEV (reference sequence). After removal of 5 bases from V and 4 bases from J, the junction contained 9 bases not matched to a gene. The CDR3 sequence is 15 residues long. In DNA form, the CDR3 reads TGTGCCAGCAGTCCAGGACAGGGAGCCCGCACTGAAGCTTTCTTT. It translates to CASSPGQGARTEAFF.

The chain couples TRBV5-1 to TRBJ2-7; D unresolved. Germline V gene data show CDR1 as SGHRS and CDR2 as YFSETQ. V dropped 4 bases and J dropped 3 bases, with 14 bases sitting between them. The CDR3 extends over 14 amino acids. The CDR3 region is CASSRRRTDYEQYF. CDR3 DNA sequence: TGCGCCAGCAGCCGACGTAGGACGGACTACGAGCAGTACTTC.

As to this clone: A far larger clone is a single base away, which makes a read error likely. The chain carries TRBV10-3 and TRBJ2-1; TRBD2 is a possible D gene (5 bases). CDR1 and CDR2 from the germline V gene are ENHRY and SYGVKD. The CDR3 extends over 14 amino acids. V lost 3 bases, J lost 2 bases, and 8 bases lay in between. The CDR3 region has the DNA TGTGCCATCAGTGAAGGGAGCCCCTACAATGAGCAGTTCTTC. Its protein product is CAISEGSPYNEQFF.

The genes are TRBV15 and TRBJ2-7, with 7 bases aligning to TRBD2. Trimming cost V 3 bases and J 4 bases; bases outside gene matches: 9. The V gene's germline CDR1 is LNHNV and CDR2 YYDKDF (reference sequence). CDR3 length: 15 residues. The CDR3 DNA reads as TGTGCCACCAGCAGGGGTCTGGGGGAGGGATACGAGCAGTACTTC. Its translation is CATSRGLGEGYEQYF.

The chain has TRBV28 and TRBJ2-7; no clear D. CDR1 MDHEN and CDR2 SYDVKM come from the germline V gene. V lost 5 bases to trimming and J lost 2 bases, with 16 bases between them. CDR3 length: 15 amino acids. CDR3 in amino acids: CASSQIAGYAYEQYF. The CDR3 nucleotides are TGTGCCAGCAGTCAAATAGCCGGATACGCCTACGAGCAGTACTTC.

J is TRBJ2-1 and V is TRBV28; 9 bases map to TRBD2. V lost 1 base and J lost 7; bases outside the gene matches: 8. Germline CDR1 reads MDHEN; CDR2 reads SYDVKM. The CDR3 contains 16 residues. The CDR3 reads CASSLSIAGVANEQFF. The CDR3 nucleotides read TGTGCCAGCAGTTTATCTATAGCGGGAGTAGCAAATGAGCAGTTCTTC.

As to this clone: A single base separates this from a much larger clone, so it may be a read error. The rearrangement joins TRBV6-6 to TRBJ2-3, with 10 bases that match TRBD2. CDR3 length equals 16 residues. The germline V gene has CDR1 MNHNY and CDR2 SVGAGI (reference sequence). CDR3: CASGYPGLAATDTQYF. CDR3 nucleotides: TGTGCCAGCGGTTACCCTGGACTAGCGGCCACAGATACGCAGTATTTT.

The chain combines TRBV27 with TRBJ2-7; D unclear. Trimming pared 0 bases from V and 3 bases from J, leaving 12 bases between. The CDR3 extends over 15 amino acids. Germline V gene lookup returns CDR1 MNHEY and CDR2 SMNVEV (reference sequence). Here the CDR3 reads CASSLSAGWGYEQYF. The CDR3 DNA reads TGTGCCAGCAGTTTATCGGCCGGGTGGGGCTACGAGCAGTACTTC.

This clone was counted a single time. V is TRBV28 and J is TRBJ2-3; possible D gene TRBD1, 6 bases. The length of the CDR3 is 17 residues. Between the trimmed V and J ends, which lost 2 bases and 5 bases, there was a span of 20 bases. Germline V lookup: CDR1 MDHEN, CDR2 SYDVKM. The CDR3 coding sequence is TGTGCCAGCAGTTTAACGTATAGGGCAGGGGTGGAAGATACGCAGTATTTT. It is translated as CASSLTYRAGVEDTQYF.

The V and J genes are TRBV28 and TRBJ1-2; maybe TRBD1 (6 bases). Per germline, CDR1 MDHEN and CDR2 SYDVKM. CDR3 size: 14 residues. The V end was cut by 10 bases, the J end by 3 bases, with 18 bases between. For the CDR3, the DNA is TGTGCCACCTATTCCGGGGGGGGGCACTATGGCTACACCTTC. This translates into CATYSGGGHYGYTF.

This chain links TRBV5-1 with TRBJ2-1; D uncertain. The germline V gene encodes CDR1 SGHRS and CDR2 YFSETQ. CDR3 length equals 11 residues. V lost 5 bases, J lost 8 bases, and 8 bases lay in between. The CDR3 sequence: CASRTGHEQFF. CDR3 sequence (DNA): TGCGCCAGCAGAACCGGGCATGAGCAGTTCTTC.

The chain recombines TRBV6-6 with TRBJ2-1; 10 bases are a match to TRBD2. The CDR3 totals 13 residues. Per the germline V gene, CDR1 is MNHNY and CDR2 is SVGAGI (reference sequence). The V segment lost 6 bases and the J segment 10 bases; nucleotides outside the gene matches: 6. The CDR3 region is CASSLLAGEEQFF. CDR3 in DNA: TGTGCCAGCAGCCTGCTAGCGGGAGAGGAGCAGTTCTTC.

This sequence joins TRBV2 and TRBJ2-7; D might be TRBD1 (6 bases). CDR1 and CDR2 (germline): SNHLY, FYNNEI. Trimming left V 10 bases short and J 6 bases short, with 13 bases between. CDR3 length: 11 amino acids. The DNA for the CDR3 is TGTGCCACTTACAGGGAGTGCGAGCAGTACTTC. It codes for CATYRECEQYF.

The chain recombines TRBV4-2 with TRBJ2-2, with 13 positions matching TRBD2. The J segment lost 6 bases and the V segment lost 4 bases, leaving 11 bases of the junction unmatched. Germline assignment: CDR1 LGHNA and CDR2 YNFKEQ. This CDR3 has 18 amino acids. The CDR3 bases are TGTGCCAGCAGCCCATACGGACTAGCGGGAGTTTTCCCCGGGGAGCTGTTTTTT. This codes for CASSPYGLAGVFPGELFF.

This sequence joins TRBV7-9 and TRBJ1-1, with D possibly matching TRBD1 (5 bases). This CDR3 contains 16 residues. CDR1 and CDR2 (germline): SEHNR, FQNEAQ (reference sequence). V shed 5 bases and J shed 0 bases, with 16 bases lying between them. CDR3 residues: CASSGGALGLNTEAFF. In DNA, the CDR3 is TGTGCCAGCAGCGGCGGGGCACTTGGGCTGAACACTGAAGCTTTCTTT.

This clone has more than one count but fewer than ten. The V call is TRBV23-1, the J call TRBJ2-1; tentatively, D is TRBD1 (7 bases). TRBV23-1 is known as an ORF, though its function is uncertain. The CDR3 sequence is 16 residues long. The V gene lost 4 bases and the J gene lost 1 base, with 14 bases spanning the gap. In nucleotides, the CDR3 is TGCGCCAGCAGTCCCCTGGAGGGGGCTTCCTACAATGAGCAGTTCTTC. Amino acids: CASSPLEGASYNEQFF.